Shown below are 22 T cell receptor beta chains from a single sample sequenced in a study of T cells in Graves' hyperthyroidism and ophthalmopathy. Amplified regions were TCR beta CDR3 sequences from RNA transcripts. In the first-round RT-PCR of the TCR CDR3, the HTBI primer set was used. TCRdb recomputed calls from the multiplex PCR reads with MiXCR, one row per CDR3 protein. The repertoire consists of some 370,000 distinct CDR3 sequences, with around 15% occurring once and the leading ten covering around 30%. The sequenced sample consisted of blood. The receptors were gathered from a man between 45 and 60 years old with Graves' ophthalmopathy.

This clonotype was seen ten or more times. This sequence joins TRBV29-1 and TRBJ1-1; D is perhaps TRBD1 (6 bases). Germline CDR1 is SQVTM and CDR2 is ANQGSEA. V gave up 8 bases and J gave up 7 bases, with 23 bases separating them. This CDR3 region has 14 residues. This CDR3 is CSPVGPGEFGEAFF. DNA of the CDR3: TGCAGCCCCGTAGGGCCAGGGGAGTTCGGTGAAGCTTTCTTT.

This clonotype has ten or more counts. The J gene is TRBJ2-7, the V gene TRBV3-1; the D gene is possibly TRBD1 (6 bases). The V end was cut by 0 bases, the J end by 6 bases, with 6 bases between. The CDR3 consists of 12 residues. Germline V gives CDR1 LGHDT, CDR2 YNNKEL (reference sequence). DNA for the CDR3: TGTGCCAGCAGCCAAGACAGGGGCGAGCAGTACTTC. Translated: CASSQDRGEQYF.

The genes are TRBV7-2 and TRBJ1-6; D is uncertain. Looked up from germline, CDR1 is SGHTA and CDR2 is FQGNSA. The ends were cut back, 1 base at V and 14 bases at J, with 9 bases in the middle. The CDR3 length is 12 residues. For the CDR3, the DNA is TGTGCCAGCAGCTTAGGATCCCAGTCCCTCCACTTT. Translation gives CASSLGSQSLHF. Complete variable domain (other parts from reference TRBV7-2 and TRBJ1-6): GAGVSQSPSNKVTEKGKDVELRCDPISGHTALYWYRQSLGQGLEFLIYFQGNSAPDKSGLPSDRFSAERTGGSVSTLTIQRTQQEDSAVYLCASSLGSQSLHFGNGTRLTVT.

This clonotype was observed many times. The chain links TRBV5-1 to TRBJ2-1, with 8 bases matching TRBD1. Germline assignment: CDR1 SGHRS and CDR2 YFSETQ. V lost 5 bases to trimming and J lost 6 bases; unmatched junction nucleotides: 4. This CDR3 is 13 amino acids long. This CDR3 reads CASRNGTGNEQFF. The CDR3 DNA reads TGCGCCAGCAGAAACGGGACAGGCAATGAGCAGTTCTTC.

This clonotype was seen many times. V gene TRBV19 combines with J gene TRBJ2-1, with TRBD2 matching 10 bases. Germline trimming cut 4 bases from V and 5 bases from J; bases unmatched to any gene: 5. The CDR3 sequence is 15 residues long. The V gene's germline CDR1 is LNHDA and CDR2 SQIVND (reference sequence). The CDR3 is CASSTRTSGNNEQFF. CDR3 DNA: TGTGCCAGTAGTACCCGGACTAGCGGAAACAATGAGCAGTTCTTC.

The genes are TRBV28 and TRBJ2-7, with D tentatively TRBD1 (6 bases). The CDR3 is 14 residues long. Trimming shortened V by 8 bases and J by 3 bases, and 17 bases separated the two germline ends. From germline, CDR1 is MDHEN and CDR2 SYDVKM. The DNA of the CDR3 is TGTGCCAGCCGCTCCGGGACACGTCACTACGAGCAGTACTTC. Its protein is CASRSGTRHYEQYF.

This clonotype was recorded many times. This chain links TRBV11-3 with TRBJ2-3; the D gene is possibly TRBD1 (5 bases). CDR3 length equals 14 residues. Germline V gene lookup returns CDR1 SGHNT and CDR2 YENEEA. Trimming took 3 bases from V and 2 from J, leaving 9 bases between them. In DNA, the CDR3 is TGTGCCAGCAGCTTTCGGACATACACAGATACGCAGTATTTT. It translates to CASSFRTYTDTQYF.

The sample holds a few counts of this clonotype. This sequence joins TRBV5-1 and TRBJ1-1; 12 nucleotides agree with TRBD1. From germline, CDR1 is SGHRS and CDR2 YFSETQ. The ends lost 4 bases at V and 3 bases at J; junction bases unmatched: 4. The CDR3 is 15 residues long. The DNA for the CDR3 is TGCGCCAGCAGCCCGGGACAGGGGGCGGACACTGAAGCTTTCTTT. Translating gives CASSPGQGADTEAFF.

The table lists this clonotype with many counts. The chain combines TRBV2 with TRBJ1-1; weak D call: TRBD1 (6 bases). The germline V gene encodes CDR1 SNHLY and CDR2 FYNNEI. This CDR3 is 13 amino acids long. V lost 6 bases to trimming and J lost 1 base, with 9 bases between them. CDR3: CASRGHSNTEAFF. The DNA of the CDR3 is TGTGCCAGCAGGGGACACTCGAACACTGAAGCTTTCTTT.

Comments on this clonotype: This may be a read error, as it is one base from a much larger clone. The chain combines TRBV12-3 or TRBV12-4 with TRBJ2-1; D might be TRBD2 (5 bases). The CDR3 sequence is 15 residues long. The V gene lost 6 bases and the J gene lost 6 bases, with 18 bases spanning the gap. CDR3 protein: CASSTMRASSNEQFF. Here the CDR3 DNA reads TGTGCCAGCAGCACAATGCGGGCTAGCAGCAATGAGCAGTTCTTC.

This clonotype has a handful of counts. The V call is TRBV4-1, the J call TRBJ1-2; D gene uncertain. CDR1 MGHRA and CDR2 YSYEKL come from the germline V gene. The CDR3 length is 16 residues. V was clipped by 4 bases and J by 4 bases, with 19 bases between them. The CDR3 loop is CASSPVRGQVFYGYTF. The CDR3 nucleotides are TGCGCCAGCAGCCCCGTCCGAGGGCAGGTGTTCTATGGCTACACCTTC.

The gene calls are TRBV6-1 and TRBJ1-3, with D tentatively TRBD1 (6 bases). Trimming stripped 6 bases from V and 0 bases from J, with 9 bases between. Looked up from germline, CDR1 is MNHNS and CDR2 is SASEGT. The CDR3 runs to 14 residues. In nucleotides, the CDR3 is TGTGCCAGCAGACAGGGCAGCTCTGGAAACACCATATATTTT. Encoded protein: CASRQGSSGNTIYF.

This clonotype appeared a few times. The chain uses TRBV5-1 and TRBJ2-1; no clear D. CDR1 and CDR2 (germline): SGHRS, YFSETQ. The CDR3 runs 15 residues. The V end lost 4 bases, the J end lost 4 bases, and 15 bases lay between the germline ends. The chain's CDR3 is CASSPNGPGYNEQFF. The CDR3, as DNA: TGCGCCAGCAGCCCTAACGGGCCAGGATACAATGAGCAGTTCTTC.

This clonotype was detected ten times or more. The genes are TRBV14 and TRBJ2-1; D is unclear. CDR1 is SGHDN, CDR2 FVKESK, per germline. CDR3 size: 14 residues. V dropped 1 base and J dropped 8 bases, with 12 bases sitting between them. CDR3 amino acids: CASSQVKGDDEQFF. CDR3 sequence (DNA): TGTGCCAGCAGCCAAGTTAAAGGTGACGATGAGCAGTTCTTC.

The chain links TRBV29-1 to TRBJ2-2; D is ambiguous. V lost 4 bases to trimming and J lost 7 bases, with 7 bases between them. This CDR3 spans 11 amino acids. The germline V gene encodes CDR1 SQVTM and CDR2 ANQGSEA. Here the CDR3 reads CSVVGNGELFF. CDR3 coding DNA: TGCAGCGTTGTAGGGAACGGGGAGCTGTTTTTT.

The chain recombines TRBV5-4 with TRBJ1-2; D is perhaps TRBD1 (6 bases). Trimming removed 2 bases from V and 3 bases from J, with 14 bases in between. Germline values: CDR1 SGHNT, CDR2 YYREEE (reference sequence). The CDR3 has 15 residues. CDR3 nucleotides: TGTGCCAGCAGCTTACCACAGGGATCGGACTATGGCTACACCTTC. Amino acids: CASSLPQGSDYGYTF.

The chain carries TRBV10-3 and TRBJ2-1, with 14 bases fitting TRBD2. This CDR3 has 19 residues. CDR1 is ENHRY, CDR2 SYGVKD, per germline. Losses at the gene ends were 0 bases for V and 2 bases for J; bases not matched to a gene: 6. The CDR3 spells CAISESETSGRATYNEQFF. As DNA, the CDR3 is TGTGCCATCAGTGAGTCAGAGACTAGCGGGAGGGCCACCTACAATGAGCAGTTCTTC.

This clonotype has only a few counts. CDR3 nucleotides: TGTGCCAGCAGCTTAACGCCCTTGGACCCAGTCGGGTTCTTC. The encoded protein is CASSLTPLDPVGFF. V and J are TRBV7-2 and TRBJ2-1, with no clear D. The ends were cut back, 2 bases at V and 15 bases at J, with 20 bases in the middle. This CDR3 has 14 residues. Germline CDR1 SGHTA, CDR2 FQGNSA.

This clonotype appeared many times. The chain couples TRBV20-1 to TRBJ2-1; 9 bases line up with TRBD2. The CDR3 extends over 14 amino acids. Per germline, CDR1 DFQATT and CDR2 SNEGSKA (reference sequence). V lost 6 bases and J lost 2; bases outside the gene matches: 5. The CDR3 protein is CSALAGKAYNEQFF. The CDR3 DNA sequence: TGCAGTGCCCTAGCGGGGAAAGCCTACAATGAGCAGTTCTTC.

This clonotype was observed a few times. The CDR3 spells CASSYQPGLAETGDYNEQFF. The CDR3 region has the DNA TGTGCCAGCAGTTACCAACCGGGACTAGCGGAAACAGGGGACTACAATGAGCAGTTCTTC. The chain couples TRBV6-9 to TRBJ2-1; 11 bases align to TRBD2. The CDR3 runs 20 residues. Germline CDR1 reads MNHGY; CDR2 reads SVAAGI. The V segment lost 3 bases and the J segment 3 bases; nucleotides outside the gene matches: 16.

This chain links TRBV9 with TRBJ1-1; D call uncertain. With 10 bases removed from V and 1 base from J, the gap between germline ends came to 11 bases. The CDR3 extends over 12 amino acids. Germline lookup yields CDR1 SGDLS and CDR2 YYNGEE. CDR3 loop: CAPSTRNTEAFF. CDR3 bases: TGTGCCCCTTCTACCAGGAACACTGAAGCTTTCTTT.

This clonotype occurred many times. The chain carries TRBV20-1 and TRBJ2-1; 7 nucleotides align to TRBD2. CDR3 size: 15 residues. CDR1 DFQATT and CDR2 SNEGSKA come from the germline V gene (reference sequence). The CDR3 here is CSPKKGGSGDNEQFF. For the CDR3, the DNA is TGCAGCCCTAAGAAAGGCGGGAGCGGGGATAATGAGCAGTTCTTC.